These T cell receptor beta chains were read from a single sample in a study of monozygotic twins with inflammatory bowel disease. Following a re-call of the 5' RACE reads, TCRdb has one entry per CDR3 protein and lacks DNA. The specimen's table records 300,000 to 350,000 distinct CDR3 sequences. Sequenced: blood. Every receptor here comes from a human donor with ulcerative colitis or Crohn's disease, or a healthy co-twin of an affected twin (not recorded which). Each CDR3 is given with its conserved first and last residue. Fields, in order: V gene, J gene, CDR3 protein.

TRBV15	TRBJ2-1	CATSRVLGGALYEQFF
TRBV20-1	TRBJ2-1	CSARSGSSYNEQFF
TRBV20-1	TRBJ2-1	CSARDGHSGVVNEQFF
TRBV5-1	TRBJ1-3	CASSLDRAVGNTIYF
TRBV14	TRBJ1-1	CASSQARTGARRNTKDTEAFF
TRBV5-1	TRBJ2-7	CASSPHLTGSGGREQYF
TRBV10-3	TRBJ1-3	CAISDSGSGNTIYF
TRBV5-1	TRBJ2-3	CASSPELGWTDTQYF
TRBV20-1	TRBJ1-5	CSAKPGQGNQPQHF
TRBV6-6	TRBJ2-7	CASSTPSSVEQYF
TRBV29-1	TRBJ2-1	CSVREGWTVVDEQFF
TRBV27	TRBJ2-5	CASSPRGLAGQETQYF
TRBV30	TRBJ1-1	CAWSVLERVTAFF
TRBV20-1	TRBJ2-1	CSASRRGRLNEQFF
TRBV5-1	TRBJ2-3	CASSLPLAGGVDTQYF
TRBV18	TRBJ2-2	CASSASRDPGELFF
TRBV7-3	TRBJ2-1	CASSPLDKRGYNEQFF
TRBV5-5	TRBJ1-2	CASSPNDGLLGRSYTF
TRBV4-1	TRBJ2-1	CASSQVHSSRPGANEQFF
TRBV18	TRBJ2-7	CASSPNQGGAYEQYF
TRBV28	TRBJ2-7	CASSVDRRRGQRSYEQYF
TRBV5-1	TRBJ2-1	CASSLGSGPSNEQFF
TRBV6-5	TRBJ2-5	CASSYREGETQYF
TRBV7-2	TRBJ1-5	CASSLVFRGQPQHF
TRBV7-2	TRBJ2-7	CASSLQAGSYEQYF
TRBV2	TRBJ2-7	CASAPRGGISGNEQYF
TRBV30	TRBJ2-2	CAWSKGEFNTGELFF
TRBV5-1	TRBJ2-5	CASSLDVLAGVVTQYF
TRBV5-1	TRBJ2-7	CASTPGPGGSYEQYF
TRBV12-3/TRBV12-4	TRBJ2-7	CASSHGSEGVYEQYF
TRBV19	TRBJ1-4	CATSPTDEKLFF
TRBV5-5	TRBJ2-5	CASSLAGGGTSQETQYF
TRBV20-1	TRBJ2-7	CSARDQGTYEQYF
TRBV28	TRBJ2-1	CASSPIRQGLFF
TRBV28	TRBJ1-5	CASSFFNSNQPQHF
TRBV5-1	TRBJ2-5	CASNSGGGQETQYF
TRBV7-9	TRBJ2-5	CASSLGVGGAGETQYF